The 20 T cell receptor beta chains presented below share a single source sample, sequenced in a study of cytomegalovirus exposure and HLA in healthy donors. Amplification used 60 Vbeta primers and 13 Jbeta primers. Clones were read by immunoSEQ multiplex PCR, and TCRdb kept only the in-frame ones, dropping some. The sample lists over 200,000 clones, roughly 80% seen once, with 6% in the top ten. The sequenced sample was PBMCs. All receptors derive from a man aged 35 to 55 in good health and CMV-seropositive.

J is TRBJ2-6 and V is TRBV7-9, with 9 bases identical to TRBD2. Germline assignment: CDR1 SEHNR and CDR2 FQNEAQ (reference sequence). This CDR3 has 19 amino acids. The V gene end was trimmed by 5 bases and the J gene end by 0 bases; junction bases not matched to a gene: 11. The CDR3 is CASSPLTSGSLSGANVLTF. The DNA for the CDR3 is TGTGCCAGCAGCCCCCTGACTAGCGGCTCCCTCTCTGGGGCCAACGTCCTGACTTTC.

V and J are TRBV2 and TRBJ1-1; 7 bases align to TRBD1. The CDR3 covers 16 residues. V dropped 8 bases and J dropped 5; count of bases not matched to a gene: 17. Germline V CDR1 and CDR2: SNHLY, FYNNEI. CDR3 in amino acids: CASVLQGPGGGTEAFF. In DNA form, the CDR3 reads TGTGCCAGCGTCCTACAGGGGCCGGGTGGCGGGACTGAAGCTTTCTTT.

The genes are TRBV18 and TRBJ2-7; TRBD2 matches at 8 bases. V was clipped by 3 bases and J by 2 bases; unmatched bases: 6. Germline loops: CDR1 KGHSH, CDR2 LQKENI. The length of the CDR3 is 15 residues. The CDR3 sequence is CASSPSGTDPYEQYF. CDR3 bases: TGTGCCAGCTCACCTAGCGGGACGGACCCCTACGAGCAGTACTTC. Combining the CDR3 with reference TRBV18 and TRBJ2-7 gives the whole variable domain NAGVMQNPRHLVRRRGQEARLRCSPMKGHSHVYWYRQLPEEGLKFMVYLQKENIIDESGMPKERFSAEFPKEGPSILRIQQVVRGDSAAYFCASSPSGTDPYEQYFGPGTRLTVT.

This chain uses TRBV2 with TRBJ2-2; tentatively, D is TRBD2 (7 bases). CDR1 is SNHLY and CDR2 is FYNNEI in the germline V gene. The V gene lost 6 bases and the J gene lost 4 bases, with 15 bases spanning the gap. CDR3 length: 15 amino acids. The CDR3 DNA is TGTGCCAGCAGCGTGGGGGGGGGCGGCACCGGGGAGCTGTTTTTT. This codes for CASSVGGGGTGELFF.

In this sample, this clone turned up once. The chain has TRBV29-1 and TRBJ2-3; D is possibly TRBD2 (7 bases). The CDR3 is 13 residues long. From germline, CDR1 is SQVTM and CDR2 ANQGSEA. The V end lost 2 bases, the J end lost 6 bases, and 12 bases lay between the germline ends. CDR3 nucleotide sequence: TGCAGCGTTGAACTGGGGAGGGGGGATACGCAGTATTTT. It encodes CSVELGRGDTQYF.

V gene TRBV21-1 combines with J gene TRBJ2-5; the table's D call TRBD2 went unverified against the DNA. TRBV21-1 is recorded as a pseudogene. CDR3 length: 20 residues. The CDR3 is CASSKWGGLAGFQGSETQYF. For the CDR3, the DNA is TGTGCCAGCAGCAAATGGGGGGGGCTAGCGGGCTTCCAGGGGAGTGAGACCCAGTACTTC.

The chain links TRBV30 to TRBJ1-1, with TRBD1 as a possible D gene (6 bases). The V gene's germline CDR1 is GTSNPN and CDR2 SVGIG (reference sequence). The CDR3 runs 13 residues. Trimming removed 3 bases from V and 4 bases from J, with 12 bases in between. CDR3 loop: CAWSQGSGTEAFF. CDR3 nucleotides: TGTGCCTGGAGCCAGGGGAGCGGCACTGAAGCTTTCTTT.

This clone was detected only once. The chain uses TRBV7-7 and TRBJ2-5, with 9 bases matching TRBD1. The CDR3 runs to 15 residues. Germline V gene sequence: CDR1 SSHAT, CDR2 FNYEAQ (reference sequence). Germline trimming cut 3 bases from V and 7 bases from J; bases unmatched to any gene: 9. CDR3: CASSLETGGVGTQYF. The CDR3 DNA follows: TGTGCCAGCAGCTTGGAGACAGGGGGGGTCGGGACCCAGTACTTC.

V is TRBV6-5 and J is TRBJ2-2; a weak D match, TRBD2 (6 bases). The length of the CDR3 is 15 residues. Trimming took 1 base from V and 4 from J, leaving 10 bases between them. Germline V CDR1 and CDR2: MNHEY, SVGAGI. Here the CDR3 DNA reads TGTGCCAGCAGTTACTTTAGCGGAATCACCGGGGAGCTGTTTTTT. Translation: CASSYFSGITGELFF.

The rearrangement uses TRBV5-4 and TRBJ2-1, with D perhaps TRBD2 (5 bases). The length of the CDR3 is 13 residues. V was clipped by 4 bases and J by 5 bases, with 10 bases between them. Germline values: CDR1 SGHNT, CDR2 YYREEE (reference sequence). CDR3 nucleotide sequence: TGTGCCAGCAGCCCGGACTGGAACAATGAGCAGTTCTTC. This sequence encodes CASSPDWNNEQFF.

The rearrangement joins TRBV7-2 to TRBJ2-7; 10 bases are shared with TRBD2. CDR1 and CDR2 (germline): SGHTA, FQGNSA. There are 15 residues in the CDR3. The J segment lost 4 bases and the V segment lost 5 bases, leaving 8 bases of the junction unmatched. This chain's CDR3 is CASSPGGAGGYEQYV. The CDR3 DNA follows: TGTGCCAGCAGCCCAGGGGGAGCGGGAGGGTACGAGCAGTACGTC.

This chain connects TRBV27 to TRBJ1-4; 8 positions match TRBD1. Germline CDR1 MNHEY, CDR2 SMNVEV (reference sequence). The V segment lost 6 bases and the J segment 8 bases; nucleotides outside the gene matches: 11. This CDR3 spans 15 amino acids. The CDR3: CASRQGPGGGEKLFF. CDR3 DNA sequence: TGTGCCAGCAGACAAGGACCAGGGGGCGGCGAAAAACTGTTTTTT.

A few counts support this clone. J is TRBJ2-7 and V is TRBV11-2; 7 bases match TRBD2. Unmatched junction bases numbered 13, after V lost 5 bases and J lost 6 bases. CDR1 is SGHAT, CDR2 FQNNGV, per germline. The CDR3 is 15 amino acids. CDR3 nucleotide sequence: TGTGCCAGCAGCCCCACTGCGGGGGAACTAGGCGAGCAGTACGTC. Encoded protein: CASSPTAGELGEQYV.

The chain is built from TRBV18 and TRBJ2-5; D perhaps matches TRBD1 (5 bases). V dropped 5 bases and J dropped 2 bases, with 9 bases sitting between them. There are 13 residues in the CDR3. Germline V gene data show CDR1 as KGHSH and CDR2 as LQKENI. The CDR3, as DNA: TGTGCCAGCTCAATGACAGAACAAGAGACCCAGTACTTC. This codes for CASSMTEQETQYF.

The chain links TRBV2 to TRBJ2-5, with TRBD2 matching over 11 bases. Trimming took 8 bases from V and 4 from J; bases not matched to a gene: 0. Germline CDR1 is SNHLY and CDR2 is FYNNEI. The CDR3 runs 12 residues. CDR3 sequence (DNA): TGTGCCAGCGGACTAGCGGGAGAGACCCAGTACTTC. The encoded protein is CASGLAGETQYF.

The table lists this clone with a count of one. The J gene is TRBJ1-5, the V gene TRBV6-5; a weak D match, TRBD1 (5 bases). Germline values: CDR1 MNHEY, CDR2 SVGAGI. Trimming removed 6 bases at V and 4 bases at J, with 10 bases between. The CDR3 runs 13 residues. The DNA of the CDR3 is TGTGCCAGCAGCGATGACAGTAATCAGCCCCAGCATTTT. Translating it yields CASSDDSNQPQHF.

V is TRBV5-1 and J is TRBJ2-4, with D unclear. The CDR3 loop spans 15 amino acids. Germline V lookup: CDR1 SGHRS, CDR2 YFSETQ. Deletions cut 4 bases from V and 2 bases from J, with 13 bases between. CDR3 region: CASSPVLNTKNIQYF. The CDR3 coding sequence is TGCGCCAGCAGCCCGGTACTAAATACCAAAAACATTCAGTACTTC.

The V and J genes are TRBV9 and TRBJ2-2, with TRBD1 as a possible D gene (5 bases). CDR1 and CDR2 from the germline V gene are SGDLS and YYNGEE. CDR3 length: 16 residues. V dropped 4 bases and J dropped 0 bases, with 13 bases sitting between them. CDR3 amino acids: CASSLSGFPNTGELFF. As DNA, the CDR3 is TGTGCCAGCAGCCTTTCAGGGTTCCCGAACACCGGGGAGCTGTTTTTT. Complete variable domain (other parts from reference TRBV9 and TRBJ2-2): DSGVTQTPKHLITATGQRVTLRCSPRSGDLSVYWYQQSLDQGLQFLIQYYNGEERAKGNILERFSAQQFPDLHSELNLSSLELGDSALYFCASSLSGFPNTGELFFGEGSRLTVL.

This chain connects TRBV10-3 to TRBJ1-1, with D possibly being TRBD1 (5 bases). V was shortened by 3 bases and J by 5 bases, with 13 bases between the two germline ends. Germline CDR1 is ENHRY and CDR2 is SYGVKD. The CDR3 has 14 residues. The CDR3 is CAISDRGRETEAFF. The CDR3 DNA reads as TGTGCCATCAGTGATAGGGGACGGGAGACTGAAGCTTTCTTT.

J is TRBJ2-5 and V is TRBV27; D is undetermined. This CDR3 comprises 11 residues. Per germline, CDR1 MNHEY and CDR2 SMNVEV (reference sequence). The V end lost 8 bases, the J end lost 5 bases, and 9 bases lay between the germline ends. The CDR3 nucleotides are TGTGCCAGCGGTTCGGTGGAGACCCAGTACTTC. Encoded protein: CASGSVETQYF.